Following are 10 T cell receptor beta chains from one sample sequenced in a study of blood T cells in healthy people across ages (dated by TCRdb to the mid-2010s). Receptor libraries were prepared by 5' RACE. TCRdb records Illumina HiSeq 2500 as the sequencer. A second PCR of roughly 7 to 12 cycles was performed with a sample-barcoded 5' primer and a J-beta primer mix. TCRdb reprocessing: public reads trimmed at Q25 with fastp, clones called with MiXCR, in-frame beta chains kept. CDR3 protein duplicates are merged, each entry listing the most common genes and DNA. The sample contains 1.5 million to 2 million distinct CDR3 sequences, 28% of them found a single time. Jointly, the top ten make up 7% to 9% of the sample. The sample was blood. The receptors come from a woman aged 25 to 45 in good health.

This clonotype was detected only a few times. The chain combines TRBV19 with TRBJ1-5; 7 bases are shared with TRBD1. CDR3 length: 15 amino acids. The V segment lost 8 bases and the J segment 1 base; nucleotides outside the gene matches: 8. Germline loops: CDR1 LNHDA, CDR2 SQIVND (reference sequence). The CDR3 protein is CASGNRGRSNQPQHF. DNA of the CDR3: TGTGCCAGTGGCAACAGGGGCCGGAGCAATCAGCCCCAGCATTTT.

This clonotype has a count of ten or more. This chain links TRBV20-1 with TRBJ1-2; D ambiguous. The germline gives CDR1 DFQATT, CDR2 SNEGSKA (reference sequence). Trimming took off 0 bases at V and 8 bases at J, with 13 bases between the two ends. The CDR3 contains 13 residues. CDR3 bases: TGCAGTGCTAGAGAAAGAGGCGGGTACGGCTACACCTTC. This gives the protein CSARERGGYGYTF.

The table lists this clonotype with a few counts. V is TRBV27 and J is TRBJ1-2; D is unresolved. V was clipped by 2 bases and J by 0 bases, with 13 bases between them. The CDR3 has 16 amino acids. Germline CDR1 is MNHEY and CDR2 is SMNVEV (reference sequence). This CDR3 reads CASSLTTAGANYGYTF. CDR3 in DNA: TGTGCCAGCAGTTTAACGACGGCCGGAGCTAACTATGGCTACACCTTC.

This chain links TRBV10-3 with TRBJ1-2; 11 bases are shared with TRBD1. Germline V gene sequence: CDR1 ENHRY, CDR2 SYGVKD. The trim removed 8 bases at V and 4 bases at J, leaving 6 bases unmatched. The CDR3 has 14 residues. The CDR3 DNA sequence: TGTGCCATCCGTGTGGACAGGGGGCGCTATGGCTACACCTTC. It encodes CAIRVDRGRYGYTF.

The V call is TRBV2, the J call TRBJ2-2, with D maybe TRBD1 (5 bases). The CDR3 is 15 amino acids. Trimming stripped 7 bases from V and 3 bases from J, with 15 bases between. Germline V lookup: CDR1 SNHLY, CDR2 FYNNEI. For the CDR3, the DNA is TGTGCCAGCACCCGCCAGGGTGGAGACACCGGGGAGCTGTTTTTT. Protein sequence: CASTRQGGDTGELFF.

This clonotype was counted ten times or more. The chain uses TRBV27 and TRBJ1-4; 9 bases fit TRBD1. The length of the CDR3 is 18 residues. Germline CDR1 is MNHEY and CDR2 is SMNVEV (reference sequence). V dropped 6 bases and J dropped 0; count of bases not matched to a gene: 11. CDR3 DNA: TGTGCCAGCAGCTTAACCGGGACAGGGCGCTCAACTAATGAAAAACTGTTTTTT. It encodes CASSLTGTGRSTNEKLFF.

This clonotype was picked up one time. V and J are TRBV5-1 and TRBJ2-1; 10 bases match TRBD2. Trimming at V came to 4 bases and at J to 7 bases, leaving 14 bases not matched to a gene. Germline values: CDR1 SGHRS, CDR2 YFSETQ. The CDR3 has 17 amino acids. Written as DNA, the CDR3 is TGCGCCAGCAGCGCCGGGAGGGGGCTAGCGGGAGTTAATGAGCAGTTCTTC. Translation gives CASSAGRGLAGVNEQFF.

There are many counts of this clonotype. This sequence joins TRBV28 and TRBJ2-1, with D possibly being TRBD1 (6 bases). CDR3 length: 15 amino acids. V lost 6 bases to trimming and J lost 0 bases, with 12 bases between them. CDR1 MDHEN and CDR2 SYDVKM come from the germline V gene. This chain's CDR3 is CASRPTGRSYNEQFF. Written as DNA, the CDR3 is TGTGCCAGCAGGCCGACAGGTCGCTCCTACAATGAGCAGTTCTTC.

This chain uses TRBV20-1 with TRBJ1-5; D unclear. V gave up 2 bases and J gave up 2 bases, with 19 bases separating them. The CDR3 covers 17 residues. The germline V gene has CDR1 DFQATT and CDR2 SNEGSKA (reference sequence). CDR3 in DNA: TGCAGTGCTAGACGCCCCGACGGGATCCGTGGCAATCAGCCCCAGCATTTT. Its protein is CSARRPDGIRGNQPQHF.

The chain couples TRBV12-3 or TRBV12-4 to TRBJ1-5; D remains ambiguous. Trimming pared 5 bases from V and 7 bases from J, leaving 12 bases between. This CDR3 comprises 13 residues. CDR3 nucleotides: TGTGCCAGCAGTGTTATGGTCAGCCAGCCCCAGCATTTT. Translation: CASSVMVSQPQHF.